The 10 T cell receptor beta chains below were found in one sample sequenced in a study of cytotoxic CD8 clonotypes in ibrutinib-treated CLL. The table came from immunoSEQ multiplex PCR; TCRdb's copy has only in-frame clones and leaves some out. The sample includes just over 35,000 clones, over 70% of them seen just once. Specimen: PBMCs, collected at disease progression, from a patient treated with ibrutinib. These receptors were collected from a human donor with chronic lymphocytic leukemia.

In its sample, this clone was seen once. The CDR3, as DNA: TGCGCCAGCAGCCAGTCACAGGGGGCCCCCTACGAGCAGTACTTC. Its translation: CASSQSQGAPYEQYF. This chain uses TRBV4-1 with TRBJ2-7; TRBD1 agrees at 9 bases. The CDR3 runs to 15 residues. The germline V gene has CDR1 MGHRA and CDR2 YSYEKL. Losses at the gene ends were 3 bases for V and 2 bases for J; bases not matched to a gene: 5.

The chain combines TRBV27 with TRBJ2-5; D perhaps matches TRBD1 (6 bases). V gave up 5 bases and J gave up 0 bases, with 10 bases separating them. Germline loops: CDR1 MNHEY, CDR2 SMNVEV (reference sequence). The CDR3 contains 14 residues. The CDR3 region is CASSQGQNQETQYF. Written as DNA, the CDR3 is TGTGCCAGCAGTCAAGGACAGAACCAAGAGACCCAGTACTTC.

This clone was counted a single time. This chain uses TRBV6-1 with TRBJ2-7, with a possible D match to TRBD2 (7 bases). CDR3 length equals 13 residues. Germline CDR1 and CDR2: MNHNS and SASEGT. The germline V and J ends were trimmed by 7 bases and 7 bases, with 17 bases remaining between them. CDR3 residues: CASTLWGGREQYF. The CDR3, as DNA: TGTGCCAGCACCCTCTGGGGGGGGCGGGAGCAGTACTTC.

The chain recombines TRBV10-1 with TRBJ2-3; 11 bases line up with TRBD2. Germline loops: CDR1 WNHNN, CDR2 SYGVQD (reference sequence). This CDR3 has 16 residues. V shed 0 bases, J shed 6 bases, and the junction held 5 bases outside the gene matches. CDR3 bases: TGCGCCAGCAGTGAGTCGACGGCTAGCGGGGGGGATACGCAGTATTTT. Its protein is CASSESTASGGDTQYF.

The chain is built from TRBV11-3 and TRBJ2-7; weak D call: TRBD2 (5 bases). The length of the CDR3 is 13 residues. V was clipped by 5 bases and J by 3 bases, with 11 bases between them. In germline, CDR1 is SGHNT, CDR2 YENEEA. In DNA, the CDR3 is TGTGCCAGCAGCCTTAGAGAGGGCTACGAGCAGTACTTC. Translated, it gives CASSLREGYEQYF.

This chain uses TRBV7-9 with TRBJ1-1; 7 nucleotides match TRBD1. Germline CDR1 SEHNR, CDR2 FQNEAQ (reference sequence). The J segment lost 5 bases and the V segment lost 2 bases, leaving 8 bases of the junction unmatched. This CDR3 is built from 15 residues. For the CDR3, the DNA is TGTGCCAGCAGCTTACACTCCACGGGACAGACTGAAGCTTTCTTT. Protein sequence: CASSLHSTGQTEAFF. Based on the CDR3 plus reference TRBV7-9 and TRBJ1-1, the full variable domain is DTGVSQNPRHKITKRGQNVTFRCDPISEHNRLYWYRQTLGQGPEFLTYFQNEAQLEKSRLLSDRFSAERPKGSFSTLEIQRTEQGDSAMYLCASSLHSTGQTEAFFGQGTRLTVV.

The chain combines TRBV5-1 with TRBJ1-2; 9 bases map to TRBD1. The CDR3 runs 14 residues. Germline CDR1 and CDR2: SGHRS and YFSETQ. Trimming removed 4 bases from V and 6 bases from J; junction bases left unmatched: 7. CDR3 bases: TGCGCCAGCAGCGGAAACAGGGGGCTGGATGGCTACACCTTC. Its translation is CASSGNRGLDGYTF.

This rearrangement joins TRBV2 to TRBJ2-7; maybe TRBD1 (5 bases). With 6 bases removed from V and 0 bases from J, the gap between germline ends came to 12 bases. CDR1 is SNHLY, CDR2 FYNNEI, per germline. The CDR3 length is 14 residues. CDR3 sequence reads: CASRQTVSSYEQYF. Written as DNA, the CDR3 is TGTGCCAGCAGGCAGACAGTTAGCTCCTACGAGCAGTACTTC.

J is TRBJ1-1 and V is TRBV5-1; a possible D gene is TRBD1 (5 bases). Trimming cost V 4 bases and J 5 bases, with 18 bases left between them. Germline CDR1 is SGHRS and CDR2 is YFSETQ. This CDR3 region has 15 residues. The CDR3 DNA sequence: TGCGCCAGCAGCCCACACAAGGTTGACAGAACTGAAGCTTTCTTT. Its protein product is CASSPHKVDRTEAFF.

In its sample, this clone was seen a few times. The chain has TRBV2 and TRBJ2-5; 8 bases are a match to TRBD2. Looked up from germline, CDR1 is SNHLY and CDR2 is FYNNEI. The V gene end was trimmed by 4 bases and the J gene end by 3 bases; junction bases not matched to a gene: 7. The CDR3 is 15 residues long. The CDR3 protein is CASSGIAGPKETQYF. The CDR3 coding sequence is TGTGCCAGCAGTGGAATAGCGGGGCCTAAAGAGACCCAGTACTTC.